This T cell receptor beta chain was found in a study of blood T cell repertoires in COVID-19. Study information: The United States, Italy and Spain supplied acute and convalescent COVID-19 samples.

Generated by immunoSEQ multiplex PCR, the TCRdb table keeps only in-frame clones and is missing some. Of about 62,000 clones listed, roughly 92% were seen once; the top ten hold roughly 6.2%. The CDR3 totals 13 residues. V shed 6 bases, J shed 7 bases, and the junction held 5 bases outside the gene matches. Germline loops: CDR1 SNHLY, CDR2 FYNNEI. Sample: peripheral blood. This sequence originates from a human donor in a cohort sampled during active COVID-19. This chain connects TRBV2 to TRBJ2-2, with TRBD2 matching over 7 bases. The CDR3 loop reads CASRNGGVGELFF. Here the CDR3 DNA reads TGTGCCAGCAGGAATGGGGGGGTCGGGGAGCTGTTTTTT.